A selection of T cell receptor beta chains follows, all from one sample in a study of identifying expanded T cells in peripheral blood. Generated by immunoSEQ multiplex PCR, the TCRdb table keeps only in-frame clones and is missing some. The table records around 100,000 clones, around 89% of them present only once. The sample comprised blood. The source is a person between 18 and 75 years old in good health. Both conserved end residues are part of each CDR3. The D gene is left open where the match is weak. Only some rows state a clone size, as once, few, many or a class for expanded clones.

abundance	d_gene	v_gene	j_gene	CDR3nt	CDR3aa
NA	TRBD1	TRBV6-6	TRBJ1-1	TGTGCCAGCAGTTCCGGACAGGGGGCCACTGAAGCTTTCTTT	CASSSGQGATEAFF
NA	NA	TRBV5-6	TRBJ2-3	TGTGCCAGCAGCTTGGGGCAGGGGCGAAAAGATACGCAGTATTTT	CASSLGQGRKDTQYF
once	TRBD1	TRBV4-3	TRBJ2-5	TGCGCCAGCAGCCTGGACAGGGTCCAAGAGACCCAGTACTTC	CASSLDRVQETQYF
NA	NA	TRBV27	TRBJ2-1	TGTGCCAGCAGCCTCTACTCCTACAATGAGCAGTTCTTC	CASSLYSYNEQFF
NA	NA	TRBV6-5	TRBJ1-4	TGTGCCAGCAGCCTACAGGTTACAACTAATGAAAAACTGTTTTTT	CASSLQVTTNEKLFF
NA	NA	TRBV7-2	TRBJ2-1	TGTGCCAGCAGCCAAGGACTCCCTTCCTACAATGAGCAGTTCTTC	CASSQGLPSYNEQFF
NA	NA	TRBV19	TRBJ2-1	TGTGCCAGTAGTCCAGGGTCCACCTACAATGAGCAGTTCTTC	CASSPGSTYNEQFF
NA	TRBD2	TRBV7-6	TRBJ2-1	TGTGCCAGCAGCTTAGAAGCGGGGGAGTCCTACAATGAGCAGTTCTTC	CASSLEAGESYNEQFF
NA	NA	TRBV29-1	TRBJ2-7	TGCAGCGTTCATAAACTCGGGAGCTACGAGCAGTACTTC	CSVHKLGSYEQYF
once	TRBD1	TRBV19	TRBJ1-4	TGTGCCAGTAGTCATGAGGGACAGGGGTTTGCAACTAATGAAAAACTGTTTTTT	CASSHEGQGFATNEKLFF
few	NA	TRBV7-9	TRBJ2-2	TGTGCCAGCAGCCCCGGGACATTTACCGGGGAGCTGTTTTTT	CASSPGTFTGELFF
NA	NA	TRBV27	TRBJ2-7	TGTGCCAGCAGGAAGGGGATTTACTCCTACGAGCAGTACTTC	CASRKGIYSYEQYF
NA	TRBD1	TRBV6-5	TRBJ2-7	TGTGCCAGCAGATCCCAGGGGGCGAGTGAGCAGTACTTC	CASRSQGASEQYF
NA	NA	TRBV6-5	TRBJ1-6	TGTGCCAGCAGTGAATCGGGGGCTAGATCACCCCTCCACTTT	CASSESGARSPLHF
NA	NA	TRBV7-9	TRBJ2-7	TGTGCCAGCAGCTCTCGAGAGGCCTCCTACGAGCAGTACTTC	CASSSREASYEQYF
NA	NA	TRBV5-4	TRBJ2-3	TGTGCCAGCAGCTTGGCAGGTAGCCTACTCCCAGATACGCAGTATTTT	CASSLAGSLLPDTQYF
NA	NA	TRBV2	TRBJ2-1	TGTGCCAGCCCTGGGGTCCGCTCCTACAATGAGCAGTTCTTC	CASPGVRSYNEQFF
NA	NA	TRBV7-2	TRBJ2-2	TGTGCCAGCAGCTTAAAGGGGGGAACCGGGGAGCTGTTTTTT	CASSLKGGTGELFF
NA	TRBD2	TRBV19	TRBJ2-3	TGTGCCAGTAGTATAGATCACTTGGGACTAGCGGGGGCTAGCACAGATACGCAGTATTTT	CASSIDHLGLAGASTDTQYF
NA	NA	TRBV5-1	TRBJ2-7	TGCGCCAGCAGCCCTTCGAATAGGGGGGGATCGTACGAGCAGTACTTC	CASSPSNRGGSYEQYF
NA	TRBD1	TRBV9	TRBJ1-1	TGTGCCAGCAGCTTCCTGGGACAGGGGAACACTGAAGCTTTCTTT	CASSFLGQGNTEAFF
few	NA	TRBV28	TRBJ1-3	TGTGCCAGCATAATTGGGAACACCATATATTTT	CASIIGNTIYF
NA	NA	TRBV7-2	TRBJ1-2	TGTGCCAGCAGCTTTCCAGGGTGGGGTGATGGCTACACCTTC	CASSFPGWGDGYTF
NA	TRBD1	TRBV6-6	TRBJ2-3	TGTGCCAGCAGTAAACGGACAGGGGTTTCCACAGATACGCAGTATTTT	CASSKRTGVSTDTQYF
NA	NA	TRBV28	TRBJ1-5	TGTGCCAGCAGTTTCAGGACCTTCCCTTATAGCAATCAGCCCCAGCATTTT	CASSFRTFPYSNQPQHF
NA	TRBD1	TRBV5-6	TRBJ2-3	TGTGCCAGCAGCCCCACACAGGACAGGAAGAGCACAGATACGCAGTATTTT	CASSPTQDRKSTDTQYF
once	TRBD2	TRBV10-3	TRBJ2-7	TGTGCCACAAGCGGGGGGGCCGACGAGCAGTACTTC	CATSGGADEQYF
NA	NA	TRBV5-5	TRBJ2-2	TGTGCCAGCAGCTTTGAGGGCTGGGAGCTGTTTTTT	CASSFEGWELFF
NA	TRBD2	TRBV10-2	TRBJ2-2	TGCGCCAGCAGTGATCCGACTAGCAAGTGGAACACCGGGGAGCTGTTTTTT	CASSDPTSKWNTGELFF
few	NA	TRBV6-4	TRBJ2-3	TGTGCCAGCAGTGACAGGGACGCTACAGATACGCAGTATTTT	CASSDRDATDTQYF
NA	NA	TRBV2	TRBJ1-2	TGTGCCAGCAGTGCTCGCAGGGGAGGCTACACCTTC	CASSARRGGYTF
NA	NA	TRBV27	TRBJ1-2	TGTGCCAGCAGTTCCCTTCGTACAAGTGGCTACACCTTC	CASSSLRTSGYTF
NA	NA	TRBV7-9	TRBJ1-3	TGTGCCAGCAGCTTAGGGACCGCGGGGTCGCAGGGAAACACCATATATTTT	CASSLGTAGSQGNTIYF
NA	NA	TRBV28	TRBJ2-1	TGTGCCAGCAGACCGGGGCCTAGCGCGTTGCCCTACAATGAGCAGTTCTTC	CASRPGPSALPYNEQFF
NA	NA	TRBV29-1	TRBJ1-2	TGCAGCGTGGGGGTTTACAGGGTAAACTATGGCTACACCTTC	CSVGVYRVNYGYTF
once	NA	TRBV7-9	TRBJ2-7	TGTGCCAGCAGCTTATCGGCGAACTACGAGCAGTACTTC	CASSLSANYEQYF
NA	NA	TRBV11-2	TRBJ2-5	TGTGCCAGCAGCTTAGCGGTGATAGAGACCCAGTACTTC	CASSLAVIETQYF
NA	NA	TRBV18	TRBJ2-1	TGTGCCAGCTGCCCATCTAGCGCAGGGGAGCAGTTCTTC	CASCPSSAGEQFF
NA	NA	TRBV27	TRBJ2-2	TGTGCCAGCCGCCTAGGCCCAGGGAACACCGGGGAGCTGTTTTTT	CASRLGPGNTGELFF
few	NA	TRBV7-9	TRBJ1-6	TGTGCCAGCATGGGACGAACAGGAGCCTATAATTCACCCCTCCACTTT	CASMGRTGAYNSPLHF
once	TRBD2	TRBV6-6	TRBJ2-5	TGTGCCAGCAGTTCATCGTTTGCGGGGGTCCAAGAGACCCAGTACTTC	CASSSSFAGVQETQYF
NA	NA	TRBV18	TRBJ2-7	TGTGCCAGCTCACCCCCGACAGGACCACAGTACTTC	CASSPPTGPQYF
NA	NA	TRBV9	TRBJ2-5	TGTGCCAGCAGCGTAGTAGGTTTAGAGACCCAGTACTTC	CASSVVGLETQYF